This TCR beta chain was observed in a study of blood T cell repertoires in COVID-19. Across the study: Spain, Italy and the United States supplied samples that represented acute and convalescent COVID-19. Sources were T cells, B-cell-depleted T cells, or PBMCs; the material itself was cDNA or gDNA.

V lost 4 bases and J lost 5, with 17 bases in between. The CDR3 consists of 15 residues. Germline V gene data show CDR1 as SNHLY and CDR2 as FYNNEI. Per the authors' pipeline: Amplification from reference gene primers served as the basis for estimated nucleated cell counts. The data were produced by immunoSEQ multiplex PCR, yet TCRdb's version contains in-frame clones alone and is incomplete. Clonal size and the V and J genes are those of that table, whereas D and trimming came from the DNA. The sample records some 140,000 clones, approximately 85% being singletons. This receptor was taken from a human donor in a cohort sampled during active COVID-19. The sequencing input was peripheral blood. The chain joins TRBV2 to TRBJ2-5, with D possibly TRBD1 on 6 matching bases. CDR3 amino acids: CASSVTGTGLETQYF. As DNA, the CDR3 is TGTGCCAGCAGTGTTACGGGTACAGGGTTGGAGACCCAGTACTTC.